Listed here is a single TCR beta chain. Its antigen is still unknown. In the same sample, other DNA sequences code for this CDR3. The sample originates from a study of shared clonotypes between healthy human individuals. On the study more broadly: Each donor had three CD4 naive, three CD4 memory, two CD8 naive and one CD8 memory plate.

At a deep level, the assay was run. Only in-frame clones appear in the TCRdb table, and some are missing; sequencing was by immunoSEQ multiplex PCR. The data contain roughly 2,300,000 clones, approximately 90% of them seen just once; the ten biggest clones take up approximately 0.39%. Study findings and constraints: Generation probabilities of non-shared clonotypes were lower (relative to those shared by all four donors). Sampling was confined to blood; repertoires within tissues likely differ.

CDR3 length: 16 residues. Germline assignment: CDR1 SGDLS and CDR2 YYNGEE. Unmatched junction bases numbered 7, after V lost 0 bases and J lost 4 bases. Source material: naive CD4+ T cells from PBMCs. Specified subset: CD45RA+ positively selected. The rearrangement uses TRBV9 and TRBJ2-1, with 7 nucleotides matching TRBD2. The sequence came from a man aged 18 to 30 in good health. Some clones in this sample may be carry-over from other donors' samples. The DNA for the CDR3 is TGTGCCAGCAGCGTAGTTGGCGGGAGAGGATACAATGAGCAGTTCTTC. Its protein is CASSVVGGRGYNEQFF.